This T cell receptor beta chain was retrieved from a study of blood T cell repertoires in COVID-19. About the study: Samples came from the United States, Italy and Spain, spanning acute and convalescent COVID-19. The analysed material was cDNA or gDNA that came from T cells, B-cell-depleted T cells, or PBMCs.

With regard to this clone: Other DNA sequences of this sample code for an identical CDR3.

In the original workflow: Amplification of reference gene primers was used by the study to estimate nucleated cell counts. Produced via immunoSEQ multiplex PCR; TCRdb's table is partial and in-frame only. That table gives V, J and clone size, and the DNA gave D and trimming. The data contain about 140,000 clones, around 90% of them singletons. This TCR came from a man between 65 and 80 years old with acute or convalescent COVID-19. What was sequenced was peripheral blood.

CDR3 DNA: TGTGCCAGCAGGACAGGACACTCCTACGAGCAGTACTTC. This translates into CASRTGHSYEQYF. The chain carries TRBV28 and TRBJ2-7; possible D gene TRBD1, 6 bases. From germline, CDR1 is MDHEN and CDR2 SYDVKM. The ends were cut back, 6 bases at V and 0 bases at J, with 9 bases in the middle. This CDR3 is 13 amino acids long.